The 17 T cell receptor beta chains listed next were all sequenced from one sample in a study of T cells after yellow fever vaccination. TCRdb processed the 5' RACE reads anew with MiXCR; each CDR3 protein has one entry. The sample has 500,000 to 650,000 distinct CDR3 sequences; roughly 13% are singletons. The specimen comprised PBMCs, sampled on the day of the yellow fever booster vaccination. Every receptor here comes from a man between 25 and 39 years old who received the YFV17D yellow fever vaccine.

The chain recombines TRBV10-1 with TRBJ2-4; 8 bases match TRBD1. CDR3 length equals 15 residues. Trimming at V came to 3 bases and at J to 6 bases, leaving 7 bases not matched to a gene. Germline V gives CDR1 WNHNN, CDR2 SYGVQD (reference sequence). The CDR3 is CASSDQTGAGNIQYF. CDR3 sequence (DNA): TGCGCCAGCAGTGACCAGACAGGGGCGGGAAACATTCAGTACTTC.

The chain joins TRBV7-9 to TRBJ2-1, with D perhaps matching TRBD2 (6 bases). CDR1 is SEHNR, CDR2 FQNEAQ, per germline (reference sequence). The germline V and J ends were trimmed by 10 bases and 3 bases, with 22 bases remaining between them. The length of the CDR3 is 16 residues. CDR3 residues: CATAIGGNRYYNEQFF. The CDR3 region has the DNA TGTGCCACAGCGATTGGCGGGAATCGTTACTACAATGAGCAGTTCTTC.

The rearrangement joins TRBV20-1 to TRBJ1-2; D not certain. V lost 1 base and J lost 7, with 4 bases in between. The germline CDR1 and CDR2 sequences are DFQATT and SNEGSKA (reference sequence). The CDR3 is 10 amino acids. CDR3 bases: TGCAGTGCTAGAGGGCTTGGCTACACCTTC. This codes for CSARGLGYTF.

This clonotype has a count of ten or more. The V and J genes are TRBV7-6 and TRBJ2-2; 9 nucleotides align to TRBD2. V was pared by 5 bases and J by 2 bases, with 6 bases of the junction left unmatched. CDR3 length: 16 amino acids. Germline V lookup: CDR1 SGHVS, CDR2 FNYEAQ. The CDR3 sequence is CASSRSSGTNTGELFF. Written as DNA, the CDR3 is TGTGCCAGCAGCCGTTCTAGCGGGACCAACACCGGGGAGCTGTTTTTT.

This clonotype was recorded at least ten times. Here the CDR3 reads CASSQSAQEDFTDTQYF. DNA for the CDR3: TGCGCCAGCAGTCAATCAGCGCAGGAGGATTTCACAGATACGCAGTATTTT. V is TRBV23-1 and J is TRBJ2-3; D is perhaps TRBD2 (5 bases). TRBV23-1 is known as an ORF, though its function is uncertain. The V end lost 0 bases, the J end lost 2 bases, and 15 bases lay between the germline ends. The CDR3 spans 17 residues.

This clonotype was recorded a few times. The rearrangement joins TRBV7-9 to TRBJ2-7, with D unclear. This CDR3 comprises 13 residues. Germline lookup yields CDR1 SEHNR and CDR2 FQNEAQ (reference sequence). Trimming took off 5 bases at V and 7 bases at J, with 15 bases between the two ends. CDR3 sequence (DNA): TGTGCCAGCAGCGGAGATCTGGCTGGGGAGCAGTACTTC. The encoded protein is CASSGDLAGEQYF. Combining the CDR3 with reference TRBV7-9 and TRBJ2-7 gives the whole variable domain DTGVSQNPRHKITKRGQNVTFRCDPISEHNRLYWYRQTLGQGPEFLTYFQNEAQLEKSRLLSDRFSAERPKGSFSTLEIQRTEQGDSAMYLCASSGDLAGEQYFGPGTRLTVT.

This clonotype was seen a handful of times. The CDR3: CASSQWPSGNTIYF. In DNA, the CDR3 is TGTGCCAGCAGTCAGTGGCCCTCTGGAAACACCATATATTTT. The chain couples TRBV27 to TRBJ1-3, with D unresolved. The germline V gene encodes CDR1 MNHEY and CDR2 SMNVEV (reference sequence). The CDR3 has 14 residues. The ends were cut back, 5 bases at V and 0 bases at J, with 8 bases in the middle.

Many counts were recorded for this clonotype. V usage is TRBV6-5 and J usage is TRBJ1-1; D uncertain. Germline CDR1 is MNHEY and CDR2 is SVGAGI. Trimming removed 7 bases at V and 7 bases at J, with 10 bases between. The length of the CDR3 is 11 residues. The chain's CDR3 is CASNVGIEAFF. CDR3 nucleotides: TGTGCCAGCAACGTAGGGATTGAAGCTTTCTTT.

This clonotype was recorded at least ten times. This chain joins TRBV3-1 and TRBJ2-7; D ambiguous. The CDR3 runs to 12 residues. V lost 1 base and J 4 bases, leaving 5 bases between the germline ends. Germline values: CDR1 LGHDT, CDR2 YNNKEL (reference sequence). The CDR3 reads CASSQVGYEQYF. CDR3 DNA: TGTGCCAGCAGCCAAGTGGGGTACGAGCAGTACTTC.

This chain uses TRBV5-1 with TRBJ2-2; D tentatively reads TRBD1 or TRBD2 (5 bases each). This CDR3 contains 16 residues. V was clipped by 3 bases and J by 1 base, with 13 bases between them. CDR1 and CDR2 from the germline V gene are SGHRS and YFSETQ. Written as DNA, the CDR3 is TGCGCCAGCAGCTCCCGGGGCCCCGGGAACACCGGGGAGCTGTTTTTT. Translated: CASSSRGPGNTGELFF.

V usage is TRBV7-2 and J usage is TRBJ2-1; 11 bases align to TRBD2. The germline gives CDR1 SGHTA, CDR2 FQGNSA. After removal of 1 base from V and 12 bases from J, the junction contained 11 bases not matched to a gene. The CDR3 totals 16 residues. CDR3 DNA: TGTGCCAGCAGCTTAGAGCTCTCTAGCGGGAGGCCCCTGCAGTTCTTC. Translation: CASSLELSSGRPLQFF.

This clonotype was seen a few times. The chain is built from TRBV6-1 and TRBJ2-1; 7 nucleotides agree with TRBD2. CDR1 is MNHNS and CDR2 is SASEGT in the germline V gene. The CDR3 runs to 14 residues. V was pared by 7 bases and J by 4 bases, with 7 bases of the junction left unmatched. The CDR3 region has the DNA TGTGCCAGCACTGCAGCTAGCGGTTACAATGAGCAGTTCTTC. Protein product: CASTAASGYNEQFF.

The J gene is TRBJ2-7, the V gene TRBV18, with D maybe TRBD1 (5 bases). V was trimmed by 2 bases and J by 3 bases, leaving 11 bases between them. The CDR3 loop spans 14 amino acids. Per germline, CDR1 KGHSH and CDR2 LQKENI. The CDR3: CASSPTLGDYEQYF. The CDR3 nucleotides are TGTGCCAGCTCACCAACGTTAGGGGACTACGAGCAGTACTTC.

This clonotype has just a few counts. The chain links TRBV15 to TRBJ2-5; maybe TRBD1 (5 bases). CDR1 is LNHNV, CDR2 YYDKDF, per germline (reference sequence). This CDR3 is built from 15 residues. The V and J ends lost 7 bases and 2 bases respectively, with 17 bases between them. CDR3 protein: CATTPTRQKQETQYF. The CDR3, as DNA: TGTGCCACCACCCCAACCCGACAGAAACAAGAGACCCAGTACTTC.

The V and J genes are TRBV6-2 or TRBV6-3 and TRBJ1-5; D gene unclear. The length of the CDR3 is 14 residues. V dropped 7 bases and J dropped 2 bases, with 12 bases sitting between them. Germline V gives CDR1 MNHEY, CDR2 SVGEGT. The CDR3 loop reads CASTLFGGNQPQHF. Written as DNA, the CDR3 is TGTGCCAGCACCCTGTTCGGGGGCAATCAGCCCCAGCATTTT.

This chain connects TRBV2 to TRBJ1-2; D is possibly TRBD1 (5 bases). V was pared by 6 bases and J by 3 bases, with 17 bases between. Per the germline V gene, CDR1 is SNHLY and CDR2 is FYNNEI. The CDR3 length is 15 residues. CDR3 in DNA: TGTGCCAGCAGCGGGAGGGCGTCGGGGGACTATGGCTACACCTTC. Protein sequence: CASSGRASGDYGYTF.

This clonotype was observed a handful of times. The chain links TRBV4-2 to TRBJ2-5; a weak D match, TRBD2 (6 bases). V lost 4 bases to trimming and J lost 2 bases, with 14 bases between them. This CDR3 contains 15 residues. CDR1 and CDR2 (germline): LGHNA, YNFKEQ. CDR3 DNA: TGTGCCAGCAGCCCCCACGGAGGGCGACAAGAGACCCAGTACTTC. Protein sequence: CASSPHGGRQETQYF.